The rows below give T cell receptor beta chains drawn from one sample of a study of Tregs in tolerant kidney transplant recipients. Sequencing was performed with immunoSEQ multiplex PCR; in TCRdb, only in-frame clones are kept and a portion is missing. The table records about 240,000 clones, about four fifths of them present only once. The sample taken for sequencing was CD4+ T cells from blood. These receptors were taken from a human donor in good health. The CDR3 runs from the conserved cysteine through the conserved F or W. A D gene is named only where the DNA matches it firmly. Clone sizes are given selectively: once, few, many, or a class where the clone is expanded.

d_gene | j_gene | abundance | v_gene | CDR3nt | CDR3aa
TRBD1 | TRBJ2-2 | few | TRBV6-5 | TGTGCCAGCATGGGACAGGGTAACACCGGGGAGCTGTTTTTT | CASMGQGNTGELFF
- | TRBJ2-5 | - | TRBV7-8 | TGTGCCAGCAGCTACTTGCTTCCCCAAGAGACCCAGTACTTC | CASSYLLPQETQYF
- | TRBJ1-1 | - | TRBV7-3 | TGTGCCAGCAGCTGGAAGGGGAGCACTGAAGCTTTCTTT | CASSWKGSTEAFF
- | TRBJ2-5 | - | TRBV7-2 | TGTGCCAGCAGCTTAGAAGACCGGTCTCGACAAGAGACCCAGTACTTC | CASSLEDRSRQETQYF
- | TRBJ2-5 | - | TRBV10-2 | TGCGCCAGCAGTCGAGGGGAGACGACCCAGTACTTC | CASSRGETTQYF
TRBD2 | TRBJ2-7 | - | TRBV5-1 | TGCGCCAGCAGCCGGGACGGGAGGAACTCCTACGAGCAGTACTTC | CASSRDGRNSYEQYF
- | TRBJ1-1 | once | TRBV7-8 | TGTGCCAGCAGCCCTCCCACCCAGGGAAAAGCTTTCTTT | CASSPPTQGKAFF
TRBD2 | TRBJ2-5 | - | TRBV5-5 | TGTGCCAGCAGCTTGCTAGCGGAGTACCAAGAGACCCAGTACTTC | CASSLLAEYQETQYF
TRBD1 | TRBJ2-7 | - | TRBV19 | TGTGCCAGTAGTACCACAGGGGGAAGCTCCTACGAGCAGTACTTC | CASSTTGGSSYEQYF
TRBD1 | TRBJ1-1 | - | TRBV27 | TGTGCCAGCAGTTTATCGGGACAGGGCTTGGCGGCCATGAACACTGAAGCTTTCTTT | CASSLSGQGLAAMNTEAFF
TRBD1 | TRBJ2-5 | - | TRBV5-8 | TGTGCCAGCAGCCCCAACAGGGGGAACATTCAAGAGACCCAGTACTTC | CASSPNRGNIQETQYF